The clone carrying this T cell receptor (beta chain) was detected once. This entry is derived from a study of shared T cell receptors in the human thymus. The CDR3 contains 15 residues. Looked up from germline, CDR1 is LNHNV and CDR2 is YYDKDF (reference sequence). V was shortened by 0 bases and J by 0 bases, with 6 bases between the two germline ends. The table came from immunoSEQ multiplex PCR; TCRdb's copy has only in-frame clones and leaves some out. The table records approximately 660,000 clones, 88% of them present only once. The same sample was also studied in work on human thymus T cells.

The specimen sequenced was thymocytes. The TCR comes from a boy under two years old with a congenital heart defect. The rearrangement joins TRBV15 to TRBJ1-3; D ambiguous. This CDR3 is CATSRDRCSGNTIYF. The CDR3 nucleotides are TGTGCCACCAGCAGAGATCGGTGCTCTGGAAACACCATATATTTT.